Below are 8 T cell receptor beta chains sequenced from a single sample in a study of cytomegalovirus exposure and HLA in healthy donors. It was with 60 Vbeta and 13 Jbeta primers that the PCR ran. Some clones are missing from TCRdb's copy, which holds only in-frame ones; the method was immunoSEQ multiplex PCR. This sample has approximately 110,000 clones, with less than 80% found just once. Sequenced sample: PBMCs. The receptors were sampled from a woman aged 40 to 55 in good health and CMV-seronegative.

The J gene is TRBJ1-3, the V gene TRBV28, with D possibly TRBD1 on 6 matching bases. V was cut by 6 bases and J by 0 bases, with 9 bases left in between. This CDR3 is 14 amino acids long. Germline V gene data show CDR1 as MDHEN and CDR2 as SYDVKM. CDR3 coding DNA: TGTGCCAGCAGCCCGGACAGCTCTGGAAACACCATATATTTT. Translated, it gives CASSPDSSGNTIYF.

This rearrangement joins TRBV28 to TRBJ2-7, with D possibly TRBD2 on 6 matching bases. The CDR3 length is 14 residues. Germline V gives CDR1 MDHEN, CDR2 SYDVKM. Trimming took off 8 bases at V and 4 bases at J, with 18 bases between the two ends. The CDR3 region is CASASSGGGYEQYF. DNA of the CDR3: TGTGCCAGCGCTAGTAGCGGAGGTGGGTACGAGCAGTACTTC.

The rearrangement uses TRBV5-8 and TRBJ1-6; no reliable D call. V dropped 6 bases and J dropped 8 bases, with 18 bases sitting between them. The CDR3 has 15 residues. Looked up from germline, CDR1 is SGHTS and CDR2 is YDEGEE. CDR3 amino acids: CASTSGVVFDSPLHF. The CDR3 region has the DNA TGTGCCAGCACCTCGGGTGTAGTCTTCGATTCACCCCTCCACTTT.

The chain has TRBV29-1 and TRBJ2-1; a weak D match, TRBD1 (6 bases). Germline assignment: CDR1 SQVTM and CDR2 ANQGSEA. Deletions cut 3 bases from V and 2 bases from J, with 17 bases between. CDR3 length: 16 residues. This chain's CDR3 is CSVDPHDRPPYNEQFF. CDR3 sequence (DNA): TGCAGCGTTGATCCCCACGACAGGCCCCCCTACAATGAGCAGTTCTTC.

V is TRBV19 and J is TRBJ2-1; 8 bases agree with TRBD2. After removal of 6 bases from V and 7 bases from J, the junction contained 5 bases not matched to a gene. Germline lookup yields CDR1 LNHDA and CDR2 SQIVND (reference sequence). The CDR3 runs to 13 residues. The CDR3 nucleotides read TGTGCCAGTAGAGTAGCGGGACTTAATGAGCAGTTCTTC. Its translation is CASRVAGLNEQFF.

The V gene is TRBV29-1, the J gene TRBJ2-7; D gene unclear. CDR1 is SQVTM, CDR2 ANQGSEA, per germline. This CDR3 is built from 11 residues. V lost 6 bases, J lost 7 bases, and 13 bases lay in between. The CDR3 DNA reads as TGCAGCGTCTCCCCAGACGGGGAGCAGTACTTC. As protein: CSVSPDGEQYF.

This clone has a handful of counts. J is TRBJ2-3 and V is TRBV9; tentative D call: TRBD2 (7 bases). Per germline, CDR1 SGDLS and CDR2 YYNGEE. This CDR3 has 21 residues. The V end was cut by 3 bases, the J end by 2 bases, with 31 bases between. The CDR3 bases are TGTGCCAGCAGCGCGAGGGGCCTCCCAAGGGGGAATGGGGGGGCCACAGATACGCAGTATTTT. This codes for CASSARGLPRGNGGATDTQYF.

This clone was recorded once. The chain is built from TRBV6-6 and TRBJ1-2, with no clear D. In germline, CDR1 is MNHNY, CDR2 SVGAGI (reference sequence). V was clipped by 6 bases and J by 5 bases, with 13 bases between them. CDR3 size: 13 residues. CDR3 bases: TGTGCCAGCAGCCTATTAACAGCTTATGGCTACACCTTC. This sequence encodes CASSLLTAYGYTF.